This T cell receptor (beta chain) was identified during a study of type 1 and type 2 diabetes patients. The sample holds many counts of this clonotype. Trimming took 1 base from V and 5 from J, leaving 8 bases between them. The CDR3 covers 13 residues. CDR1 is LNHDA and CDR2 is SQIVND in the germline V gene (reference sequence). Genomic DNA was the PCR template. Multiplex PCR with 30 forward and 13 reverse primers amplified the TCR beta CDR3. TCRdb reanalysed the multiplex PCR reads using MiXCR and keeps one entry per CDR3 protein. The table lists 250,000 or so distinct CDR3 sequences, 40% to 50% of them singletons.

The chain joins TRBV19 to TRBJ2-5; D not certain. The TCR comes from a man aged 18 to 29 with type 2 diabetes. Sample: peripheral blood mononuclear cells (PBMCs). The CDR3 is CASSIGSTETQYF. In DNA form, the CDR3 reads TGTGCCAGTAGTATAGGTAGCACGGAGACCCAGTACTTC. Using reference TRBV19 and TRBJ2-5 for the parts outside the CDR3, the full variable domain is DGGITQSPKYLFRKEGQNVTLSCEQNLNHDAMYWYRQDPGQGLRLIYYSQIVNDFQKGDIAEGYSVSREKKESFPLTVTSAQKNPTAFYLCASSIGSTETQYFGPGTRLLVL.